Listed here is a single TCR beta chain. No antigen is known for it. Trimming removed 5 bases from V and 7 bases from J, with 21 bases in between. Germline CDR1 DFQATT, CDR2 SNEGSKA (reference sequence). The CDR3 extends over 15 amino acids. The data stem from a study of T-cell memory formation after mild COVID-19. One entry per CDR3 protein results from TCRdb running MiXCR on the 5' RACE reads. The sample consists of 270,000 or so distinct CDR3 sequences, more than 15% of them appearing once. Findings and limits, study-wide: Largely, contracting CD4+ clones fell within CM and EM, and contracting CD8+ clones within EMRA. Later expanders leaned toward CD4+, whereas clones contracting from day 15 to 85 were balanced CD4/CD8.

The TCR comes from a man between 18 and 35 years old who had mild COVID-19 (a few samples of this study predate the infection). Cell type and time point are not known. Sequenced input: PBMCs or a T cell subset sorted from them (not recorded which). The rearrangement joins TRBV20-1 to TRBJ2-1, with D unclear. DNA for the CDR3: TGCAGTGCTCTCTTATTAAGTCGGACGTCGAATGAGCAGTTCTTC. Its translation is CSALLLSRTSNEQFF.